This T cell receptor (beta chain) was sequenced in a study of cytomegalovirus exposure and HLA in healthy donors. This CDR3 comprises 14 residues. The germline V gene encodes CDR1 SGHVS and CDR2 FQNEAQ. V gave up 5 bases and J gave up 1 base, with 8 bases separating them. This table comes from immunoSEQ multiplex PCR, and its TCRdb copy is limited to in-frame clones, with some not included. This sample carries over 85,000 clones, roughly 92% of them seen once, and the ten largest clones take about 1%. The TCR originated in a woman in her twenties or thirties in good health and CMV-seropositive. The sample was PBMCs. The chain carries TRBV7-8 and TRBJ2-2; D is possibly TRBD2 (5 bases). This CDR3 reads CASSQSGNTGELFF. The CDR3 DNA sequence: TGTGCCAGCAGCCAAAGCGGGAACACCGGGGAGCTGTTTTTT.